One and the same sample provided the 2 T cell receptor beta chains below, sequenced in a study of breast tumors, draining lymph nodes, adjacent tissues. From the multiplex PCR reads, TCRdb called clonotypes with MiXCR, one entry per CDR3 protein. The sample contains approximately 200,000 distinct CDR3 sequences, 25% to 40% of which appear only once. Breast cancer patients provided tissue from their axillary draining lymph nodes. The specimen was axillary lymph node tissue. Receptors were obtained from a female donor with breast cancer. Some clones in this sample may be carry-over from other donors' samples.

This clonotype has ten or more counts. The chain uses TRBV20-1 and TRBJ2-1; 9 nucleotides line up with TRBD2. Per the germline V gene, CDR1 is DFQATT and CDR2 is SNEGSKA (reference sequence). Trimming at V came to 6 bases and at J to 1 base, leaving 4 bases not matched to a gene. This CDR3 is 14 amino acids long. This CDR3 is CSAEGLASYNEQFF. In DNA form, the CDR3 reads TGCAGTGCAGAGGGACTAGCTTCCTACAATGAGCAGTTCTTC.

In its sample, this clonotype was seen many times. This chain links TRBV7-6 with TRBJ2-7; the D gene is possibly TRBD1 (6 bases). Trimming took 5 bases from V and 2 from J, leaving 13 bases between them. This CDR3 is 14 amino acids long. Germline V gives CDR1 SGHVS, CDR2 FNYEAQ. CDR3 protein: CASSKQGAPYEQYF. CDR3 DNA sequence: TGTGCCAGCAGCAAACAGGGTGCCCCCTACGAGCAGTACTTC. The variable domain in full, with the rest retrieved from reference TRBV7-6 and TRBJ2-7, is GAGVSQSPRYKVTKRGQDVALRCDPISGHVSLYWYRQALGQGPEFLTYFNYEAQQDKSGLPNDRFSAERPEGSISTLTIQRTEQRDSAMYRCASSKQGAPYEQYFGPGTRLTVT.